This TCR beta chain came from a study of T-cell memory formation after mild COVID-19. The CDR3 length is 14 residues. Trimming took off 6 bases at V and 4 bases at J, with 15 bases between the two ends. TCRdb used MiXCR to reprocess the 5' RACE reads, holding one entry per CDR3 protein. Among over 500,000 distinct CDR3 sequences listed, 15% to 20% were seen once. This sequence originates from an adult woman who had mild COVID-19 (a few samples of this study predate the infection). Cell type and time point are not known. The sequencing sample was made of PBMCs or a T cell subset sorted from them (not recorded which). The chain uses TRBV12-3 or TRBV12-4 and TRBJ1-2; no clear D gene. The CDR3 nucleotides read TGTGCCAGCAGCCCACCCGACACCGCCTATGGCTACACCTTC. Translating it yields CASSPPDTAYGYTF.